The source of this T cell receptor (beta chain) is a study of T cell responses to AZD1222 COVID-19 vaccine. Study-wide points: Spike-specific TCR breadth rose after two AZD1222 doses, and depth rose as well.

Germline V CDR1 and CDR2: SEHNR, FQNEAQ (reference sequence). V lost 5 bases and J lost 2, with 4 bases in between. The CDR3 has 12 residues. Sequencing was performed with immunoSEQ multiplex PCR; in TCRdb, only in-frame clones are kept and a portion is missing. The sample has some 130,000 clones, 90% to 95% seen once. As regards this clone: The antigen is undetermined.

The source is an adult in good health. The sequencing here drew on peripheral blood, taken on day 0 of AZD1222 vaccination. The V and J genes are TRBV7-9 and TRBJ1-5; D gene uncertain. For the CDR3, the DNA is TGTGCCAGCAGCGATGGCAATCAGCCCCAGCATTTT. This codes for CASSDGNQPQHF.